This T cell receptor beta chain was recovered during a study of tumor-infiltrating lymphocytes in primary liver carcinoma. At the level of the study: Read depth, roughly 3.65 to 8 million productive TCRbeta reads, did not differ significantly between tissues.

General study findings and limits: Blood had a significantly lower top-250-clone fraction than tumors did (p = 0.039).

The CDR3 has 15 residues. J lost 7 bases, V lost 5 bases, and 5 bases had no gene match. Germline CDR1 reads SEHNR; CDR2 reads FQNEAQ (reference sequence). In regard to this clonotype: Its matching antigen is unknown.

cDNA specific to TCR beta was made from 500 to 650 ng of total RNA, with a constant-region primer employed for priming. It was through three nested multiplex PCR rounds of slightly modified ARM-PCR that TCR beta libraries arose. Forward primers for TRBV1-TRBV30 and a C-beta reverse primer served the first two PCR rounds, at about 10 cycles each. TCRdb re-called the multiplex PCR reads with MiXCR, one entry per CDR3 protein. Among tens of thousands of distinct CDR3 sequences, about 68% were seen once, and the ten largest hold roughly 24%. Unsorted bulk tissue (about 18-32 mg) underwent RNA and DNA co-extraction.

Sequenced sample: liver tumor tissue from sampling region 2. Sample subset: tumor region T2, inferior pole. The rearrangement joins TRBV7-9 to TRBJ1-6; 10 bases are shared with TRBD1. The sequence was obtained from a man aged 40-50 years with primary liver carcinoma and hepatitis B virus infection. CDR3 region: CASSQGQGRNSPLHF. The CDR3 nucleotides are TGTGCCAGCAGCCAGGGACAGGGGAGAAATTCACCCCTCCACTTT.